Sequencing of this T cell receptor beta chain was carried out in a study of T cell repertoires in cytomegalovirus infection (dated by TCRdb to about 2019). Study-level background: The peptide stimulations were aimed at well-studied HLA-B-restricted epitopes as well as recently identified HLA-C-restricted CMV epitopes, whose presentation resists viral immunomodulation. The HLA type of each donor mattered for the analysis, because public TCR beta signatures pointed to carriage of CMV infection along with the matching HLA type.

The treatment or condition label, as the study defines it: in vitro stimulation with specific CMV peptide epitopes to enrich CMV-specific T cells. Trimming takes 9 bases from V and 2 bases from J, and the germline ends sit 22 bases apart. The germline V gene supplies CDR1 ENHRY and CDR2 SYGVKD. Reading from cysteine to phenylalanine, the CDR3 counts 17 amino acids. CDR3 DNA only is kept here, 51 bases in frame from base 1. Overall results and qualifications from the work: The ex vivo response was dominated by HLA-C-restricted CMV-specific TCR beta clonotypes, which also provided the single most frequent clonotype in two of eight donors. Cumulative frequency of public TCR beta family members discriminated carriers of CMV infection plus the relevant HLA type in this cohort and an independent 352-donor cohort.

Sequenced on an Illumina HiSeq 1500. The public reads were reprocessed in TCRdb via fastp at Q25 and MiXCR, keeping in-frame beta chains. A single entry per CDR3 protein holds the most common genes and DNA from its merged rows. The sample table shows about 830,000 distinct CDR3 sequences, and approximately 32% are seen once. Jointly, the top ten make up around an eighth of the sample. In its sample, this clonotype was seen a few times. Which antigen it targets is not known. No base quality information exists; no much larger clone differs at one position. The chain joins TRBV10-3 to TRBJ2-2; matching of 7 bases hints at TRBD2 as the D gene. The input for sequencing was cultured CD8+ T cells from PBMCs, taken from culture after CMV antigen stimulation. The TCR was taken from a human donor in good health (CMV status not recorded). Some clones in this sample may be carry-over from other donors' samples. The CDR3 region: CAILQRTAGNNTGELFF. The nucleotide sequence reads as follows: TGTGCCATTCTCCAGAGGACAGCGGGAAATAACACCGGGGAGCTGTTTTTT.